A single sample is the source of the 26 T cell receptor beta chains below, sequenced in a study of blood T cell repertoires in COVID-19. Clones were read by immunoSEQ multiplex PCR, and TCRdb kept only the in-frame ones, dropping some. The table records some 96,000 clones, approximately 81% of them present only once. The source material was peripheral blood. Receptors were obtained from a human donor in a cohort sampled during active COVID-19.

This clone has only a few counts. The gene calls are TRBV5-1 and TRBJ2-7; the match to TRBD2 covers 11 bases. CDR1 SGHRS and CDR2 YFSETQ come from the germline V gene. V lost 1 base to trimming and J lost 7 bases; unmatched junction nucleotides: 10. This CDR3 comprises 16 residues. The chain's CDR3 is CASSLTLAGGPLEQYF. The CDR3 DNA sequence: TGCGCCAGCAGCTTGACCCTAGCGGGGGGTCCCTTGGAGCAGTACTTC.

The V call is TRBV19, the J call TRBJ2-7, with 8 bases aligning to TRBD2. The CDR3 has 15 amino acids. J lost 6 bases, V lost 3 bases, and 10 bases had no gene match. CDR1 and CDR2 from the germline V gene are LNHDA and SQIVND (reference sequence). The CDR3 nucleotides read TGTGCCAGTAGTATTGGGACTAGTGGTCCTCGCGAGCAGTACTTC. Translation: CASSIGTSGPREQYF.

The rearrangement links TRBV6-1 to TRBJ2-7, with TRBD1 matching over 8 bases. Trimming at V came to 3 bases and at J to 3 bases, leaving 4 bases not matched to a gene. Germline assignment: CDR1 MNHNS and CDR2 SASEGT. This CDR3 has 14 residues. The CDR3 region has the DNA TGTGCCAGCAGTGAGGGGACAGGAAACTACGAGCAGTACTTC. Its protein product is CASSEGTGNYEQYF.

The V gene is TRBV5-4, the J gene TRBJ2-2, with TRBD1 matching over 7 bases. This CDR3 has 18 amino acids. Trimming at V came to 5 bases and at J to 2 bases, leaving 15 bases not matched to a gene. Per the germline V gene, CDR1 is SGHNT and CDR2 is YYREEE (reference sequence). CDR3 sequence reads: CASSTLVGVGGNTGELFF. The CDR3 bases are TGTGCCAGCAGTACATTGGTGGGAGTAGGGGGCAACACCGGGGAGCTGTTTTTT.

V gene TRBV2 combines with J gene TRBJ1-2; unclear D gene. CDR3 size: 12 residues. The ends were cut back, 7 bases at V and 6 bases at J, with 12 bases in the middle. In germline, CDR1 is SNHLY, CDR2 FYNNEI. The CDR3 loop is CASMEGLHGYTF. The CDR3 nucleotides are TGTGCCAGCATGGAGGGTTTGCATGGCTACACCTTC.

This sequence joins TRBV2 and TRBJ2-7, with a tentative D call TRBD2 (6 bases). Germline CDR1 SNHLY, CDR2 FYNNEI. Trimming cost V 7 bases and J 4 bases, with 17 bases left between them. The CDR3 loop spans 14 amino acids. The chain's CDR3 is CASNRRDGGYEQYF. In nucleotides, the CDR3 is TGTGCCAGCAACCGCCGGGACGGAGGGTACGAGCAGTACTTC.

The genes are TRBV4-1 and TRBJ2-1, with 7 nucleotides matching TRBD2. The V segment lost 4 bases and the J segment 6 bases; nucleotides outside the gene matches: 6. CDR1 and CDR2 from the germline V gene are MGHRA and YSYEKL. This CDR3 is 14 amino acids long. The CDR3 coding sequence is TGCGCCAGCAGCCTGACGGGACTAAGCAATGAGCAGTTCTTC. Its translation is CASSLTGLSNEQFF.

The table lists this clone with a count of one. This chain's CDR3 is CASSNPFSGQRFYEQYF. As DNA, the CDR3 is TGTGCCAGCAGCAATCCCTTTTCGGGACAGAGGTTCTACGAGCAGTACTTC. The chain links TRBV7-6 to TRBJ2-7; 7 bases map to TRBD1. Trimming removed 5 bases from V and 3 bases from J; junction bases left unmatched: 16. This CDR3 has 17 amino acids. From germline, CDR1 is SGHVS and CDR2 FNYEAQ.

V usage is TRBV5-6 and J usage is TRBJ2-6; D call uncertain. Per the germline V gene, CDR1 is SGHDT and CDR2 is YYEEEE. With 1 base removed from V and 0 bases from J, the gap between germline ends came to 11 bases. This CDR3 contains 17 residues. The chain's CDR3 is CASSLIQTLSGANVLTF. Here the CDR3 DNA reads TGTGCCAGCAGCTTGATACAGACCCTCTCTGGGGCCAACGTCCTGACTTTC.

The rearrangement uses TRBV2 and TRBJ1-2; D not resolved. Germline lookup yields CDR1 SNHLY and CDR2 FYNNEI. V lost 2 bases and J 6 bases, leaving 13 bases between the germline ends. This CDR3 comprises 14 residues. The DNA of the CDR3 is TGTGCCAGCAGTGAATCGAATCCCACTCATGGCTACACCTTC. Amino acid sequence: CASSESNPTHGYTF.

This clone appeared once. The J gene is TRBJ2-2, the V gene TRBV3-1 (or the pseudogene TRBV3-2); 8 nucleotides line up with TRBD1. Looked up from germline, CDR1 is LGHDT and CDR2 is YNNKEL (reference sequence). J lost 2 bases, V lost 4 bases, and 9 bases had no gene match. CDR3 size: 17 residues. DNA of the CDR3: TGTGCCAGCAGCCCCCGGACAGGGCAAGTTAACACCGGGGAGCTGTTTTTT. Translation gives CASSPRTGQVNTGELFF.

This clone was seen just once. This rearrangement joins TRBV2 to TRBJ1-6, with 10 bases aligning to TRBD1. The ends lost 6 bases at V and 10 bases at J; junction bases unmatched: 6. The germline V gene has CDR1 SNHLY and CDR2 FYNNEI. This CDR3 has 14 residues. The chain's CDR3 is CASSGTGDRSPLHF. As DNA, the CDR3 is TGTGCCAGCAGCGGGACAGGGGATAGGTCACCCCTCCACTTT.

This clone was seen once. The chain uses TRBV7-2 and TRBJ2-7; 7 nucleotides agree with TRBD1. This CDR3 region has 14 residues. Trimming took 5 bases from V and 2 from J; bases not matched to a gene: 6. Germline V gene lookup returns CDR1 SGHTA and CDR2 FQGNSA. DNA of the CDR3: TGTGCCAGCAGCCTGGGACAGCCACCCTACGAGCAGTACTTC. Translating it yields CASSLGQPPYEQYF.

J is TRBJ2-3 and V is TRBV6-5; D remains ambiguous. The CDR3 spans 12 residues. The V gene's germline CDR1 is MNHEY and CDR2 SVGAGI. Trimming shortened V by 6 bases and J by 2 bases, and 6 bases separated the two germline ends. The CDR3 sequence is CASRGITDTQYF. The CDR3 DNA reads as TGTGCCAGCAGGGGCATCACAGATACGCAGTATTTT.

The V gene is TRBV10-2, the J gene TRBJ1-5; 9 bases fit TRBD1. CDR3 size: 17 residues. Germline V gene lookup returns CDR1 WSHSY and CDR2 SAAADI. V gave up 4 bases and J gave up 1 base; unmatched junction bases: 8. The CDR3 bases are TGCGCCAGCAGTGGGACGGGACAGGGAGGCAGCAATCAGCCCCAGCATTTT. Protein: CASSGTGQGGSNQPQHF.

This clone was seen once. This rearrangement joins TRBV11-2 to TRBJ1-2; no reliable D call. CDR1 and CDR2 (germline): SGHAT, FQNNGV. The CDR3 sequence is 15 residues long. The V end lost 1 base, the J end lost 2 bases, and 11 bases lay between the germline ends. The CDR3 DNA reads TGTGCCAGCAGCTTAGGTCCCCAGCGGAACTATGGCTACACCTTC. Amino acids: CASSLGPQRNYGYTF.

The chain uses TRBV5-5 and TRBJ1-2; TRBD1 aligns across 7 bases. The CDR3 is made up of 14 amino acids. With V trimmed by 6 bases and J by 4 bases, 9 bases remained unmatched. Germline loops: CDR1 SGHKS, CDR2 YYEKEE (reference sequence). CDR3 protein: CASNRDSSIYGYTF. The CDR3 DNA reads TGTGCCAGCAACCGGGACAGTTCCATCTATGGCTACACCTTC.

The gene calls are TRBV20-1 and TRBJ2-7, with D unclear. V lost 3 bases and J lost 5, with 17 bases in between. This CDR3 spans 14 amino acids. Germline CDR1 DFQATT, CDR2 SNEGSKA (reference sequence). The CDR3 sequence is CSASRQVGGNEQYF. CDR3 bases: TGCAGTGCTAGTCGTCAGGTTGGTGGTAACGAGCAGTACTTC.

This rearrangement joins TRBV4-3 to TRBJ1-4, with 7 nucleotides matching TRBD1. The germline CDR1 and CDR2 sequences are LGHNA and YSLEER. Unmatched junction bases numbered 4, after V lost 0 bases and J lost 3 bases. The CDR3 consists of 16 residues. In nucleotides, the CDR3 is TGCGCCAGCAGCCAAGATCCGGGACAGTCTAATGAAAAACTGTTTTTT. It translates to CASSQDPGQSNEKLFF.

The chain combines TRBV5-1 with TRBJ1-1, with D perhaps matching TRBD1 (5 bases). V lost 5 bases and J lost 1, with 12 bases in between. The CDR3 totals 14 residues. Germline loops: CDR1 SGHRS, CDR2 YFSETQ. CDR3 amino acids: CASRPGGRNTEAFF. The CDR3 DNA reads as TGCGCCAGCAGACCCGGGGGGAGGAACACTGAAGCTTTCTTT.

V and J are TRBV19 and TRBJ1-6; 8 bases match TRBD1. V lost 5 bases, J lost 9 bases, and 3 bases stayed unmatched. The CDR3 extends over 13 amino acids. Germline V CDR1 and CDR2: LNHDA, SQIVND (reference sequence). The CDR3 region has the DNA TGTGCCAGTAGTCCAACAGGGGGTTCACCCCTCCACTTT. It codes for CASSPTGGSPLHF.

This clone was seen more than once but under ten times. The chain couples TRBV6-5 to TRBJ2-7; possibly TRBD2 for D (6 bases). V lost 2 bases, J lost 5 bases, and 19 bases lay in between. The length of the CDR3 is 16 residues. Germline loops: CDR1 MNHEY, CDR2 SVGAGI. The CDR3 DNA reads as TGTGCCAGCAGTTACGATCCGGGCAGGGAGGCCCACGAGCAGTACTTC. The encoded protein is CASSYDPGREAHEQYF.

The V call is TRBV19, the J call TRBJ2-2; 7 positions agree with TRBD2. The V gene's germline CDR1 is LNHDA and CDR2 SQIVND (reference sequence). The CDR3 consists of 17 residues. J gave up 2 bases and V 6 bases, and 12 bases lay outside the gene matches. This chain's CDR3 is CASSVGWGGANTGELFF. The CDR3 bases are TGTGCCAGTAGCGTCGGCTGGGGAGGGGCCAACACCGGGGAGCTGTTTTTT. The full variable domain, completed using reference TRBV19 and TRBJ2-2, is DGGITQSPKYLFRKEGQNVTLSCEQNLNHDAMYWYRQDPGQGLRLIYYSQIVNDFQKGDIAEGYSVSREKKESFPLTVTSAQKNPTAFYLCASSVGWGGANTGELFFGEGSRLTVL.

The chain has TRBV10-3 and TRBJ2-1; 12 bases match TRBD2. Germline trimming cut 6 bases from V and 7 bases from J; bases unmatched to any gene: 1. The V gene's germline CDR1 is ENHRY and CDR2 SYGVKD. The CDR3 spans 13 residues. The CDR3 region has the DNA TGTGCCATCAGCGGGACTAGCGGGAATGAGCAGTTCTTC. It codes for CAISGTSGNEQFF.

J is TRBJ1-1 and V is TRBV6-5; 7 bases are a match to TRBD1. Trimming took 7 bases from V and 0 from J; bases not matched to a gene: 5. Germline loops: CDR1 MNHEY, CDR2 SVGAGI. The CDR3 loop spans 14 amino acids. This CDR3 is CASKAGGLNTEAFF. The CDR3 nucleotides read TGTGCCAGCAAGGCAGGGGGGCTGAACACTGAAGCTTTCTTT.

This clone has only a few counts. J is TRBJ2-7 and V is TRBV5-4; 8 bases align to TRBD1. CDR3 length: 13 amino acids. V was clipped by 4 bases and J by 4 bases; unmatched bases: 4. Germline-derived CDR1 and CDR2 are SGHNT and YYREEE (reference sequence). The DNA for the CDR3 is TGTGCCAGCAGCGCCCGGGACAGGTACGAGCAGTACTTC. As protein: CASSARDRYEQYF.